This T cell receptor (beta chain) is drawn from a study of blood T cell repertoires in COVID-19. For the study at large: The study drew acute and convalescent COVID-19 samples from the United States, Italy and Spain. T cells, B-cell-depleted T cells, or PBMCs supplied cDNA or gDNA.

Germline CDR1 SGHTA, CDR2 FQGNSA. This CDR3 comprises 12 residues. Trimming took 1 base from V and 3 from J, leaving 4 bases between them. Note on this clone: This specimen includes other DNA sequences encoding the same CDR3.

In the original analysis: Researchers report that nucleated cell counts were estimated from reference gene primer amplification. Profiling relied on immunoSEQ multiplex PCR, and the TCRdb table lists in-frame clones only, not all of them. The DNA was the basis for D and trimming; V, J and clone size are from that table. The table shows roughly 300,000 clones, with 65% to 90% occurring only once. The chain recombines TRBV7-2 with TRBJ2-7; D is unresolved. The TCR comes from a woman in her sixties or seventies with active or convalescent COVID-19. The sequenced material came from peripheral blood. CDR3 region: CASSLVSYEQYF. CDR3 DNA: TGTGCCAGCAGCTTAGTCAGCTACGAGCAGTACTTC.